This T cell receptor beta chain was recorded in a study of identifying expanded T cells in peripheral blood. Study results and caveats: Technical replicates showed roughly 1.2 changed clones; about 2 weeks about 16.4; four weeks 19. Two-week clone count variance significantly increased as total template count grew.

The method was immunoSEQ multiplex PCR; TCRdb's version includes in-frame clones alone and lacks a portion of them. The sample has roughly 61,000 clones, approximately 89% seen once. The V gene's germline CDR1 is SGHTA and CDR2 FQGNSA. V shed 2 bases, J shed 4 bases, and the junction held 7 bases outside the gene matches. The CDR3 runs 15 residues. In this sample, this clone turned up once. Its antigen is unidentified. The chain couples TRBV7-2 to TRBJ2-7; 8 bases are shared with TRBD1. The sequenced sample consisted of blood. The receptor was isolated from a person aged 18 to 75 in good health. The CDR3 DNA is TGTGCCAGCAGCTTATACCAGGGGGCGGGTTACGAGCAGTACTTC. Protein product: CASSLYQGAGYEQYF.